These 32 T cell receptor beta chains were sequenced from one sample in a study of T cell changes during pregnancy in multiple sclerosis. The assay was immunoSEQ multiplex PCR, and TCRdb's table has in-frame clones only and misses some. The repertoire consists of 84,000 or so clones, with about 94% occurring once and the leading ten covering approximately 2.4%. Sequencing used peripheral blood, obtained in the third trimester of pregnancy. All receptors derive from a female donor with multiple sclerosis, enrolled in a pregnancy study.

V gene TRBV7-2 combines with J gene TRBJ2-2, with a tentative D call TRBD1 (6 bases). The germline gives CDR1 SGHTA, CDR2 FQGNSA. V was shortened by 5 bases and J by 4 bases, with 14 bases between the two germline ends. The CDR3 covers 15 residues. CDR3 residues: CASSPQGPGTGELFF. CDR3 in DNA: TGTGCCAGCAGCCCCCAGGGGCCAGGCACCGGGGAGCTGTTTTTT.

This sequence joins TRBV7-9 and TRBJ1-2; weak D call: TRBD1 (5 bases). Germline V gene sequence: CDR1 SEHNR, CDR2 FQNEAQ (reference sequence). The V and J ends lost 6 bases and 10 bases respectively, with 18 bases between them. This CDR3 has 13 amino acids. The CDR3 nucleotides read TGTGCCAGCAGTCAACGTGCGGGGCGCGACTACACCTTC. Its translation: CASSQRAGRDYTF.

J is TRBJ2-7 and V is TRBV18; 8 nucleotides line up with TRBD2. This CDR3 is built from 13 residues. Trimming at V came to 5 bases and at J to 0 bases, leaving 0 bases not matched to a gene. Germline loops: CDR1 KGHSH, CDR2 LQKENI. The CDR3 loop is CASSTSGSYEQYF. CDR3 coding DNA: TGTGCCAGCTCAACTAGCGGCTCCTACGAGCAGTACTTC. Full variable domain (outside the CDR3, taken from reference TRBV18 and TRBJ2-7): NAGVMQNPRHLVRRRGQEARLRCSPMKGHSHVYWYRQLPEEGLKFMVYLQKENIIDESGMPKERFSAEFPKEGPSILRIQQVVRGDSAAYFCASSTSGSYEQYFGPGTRLTVT.

V gene TRBV5-1 combines with J gene TRBJ2-1; 16 nucleotides match TRBD2. The CDR3 loop spans 17 amino acids. The germline V gene has CDR1 SGHRS and CDR2 YFSETQ. With 0 bases clipped from V and 13 bases from J, the junction kept 10 bases outside the gene matches. The CDR3 bases are TGCGCCAGCAGCTTGGGGGCCCTGGGACTAGCGGGGGGGGAACAGTTCTTC. Encoded protein: CASSLGALGLAGGEQFF.

The chain joins TRBV6-1 to TRBJ1-1, with D tentatively TRBD1 (6 bases). Germline V gene data show CDR1 as MNHNS and CDR2 as SASEGT. CDR3 length: 15 residues. The V end lost 1 base, the J end lost 4 bases, and 13 bases lay between the germline ends. CDR3 sequence (DNA): TGTGCCAGCAGTGAAGATACCATAGGGGGCACTGAAGCTTTCTTT. Encoded protein: CASSEDTIGGTEAFF.

The chain uses TRBV18 and TRBJ1-1, with TRBD1 identical over 7 bases. The germline V gene encodes CDR1 KGHSH and CDR2 LQKENI. The CDR3 has 15 amino acids. The J segment lost 0 bases and the V segment lost 4 bases, leaving 5 bases of the junction unmatched. CDR3 coding DNA: TGTGCCAGCTCACGGGGACAGATCATGAACACTGAAGCTTTCTTT. This translates into CASSRGQIMNTEAFF.

The chain links TRBV7-3 to TRBJ2-7; D perhaps matches TRBD1 (5 bases). Germline lookup yields CDR1 SGHTA and CDR2 FQGTGA. V lost 5 bases and J lost 3, with 11 bases in between. This CDR3 comprises 13 residues. In nucleotides, the CDR3 is TGTGCCAGCAGCCCCGCCGACAGCTACGAGCAGTACTTC. As protein: CASSPADSYEQYF. Variable domain in full (rest from reference TRBV7-3 and TRBJ2-7): GAGVSQTPSNKVTEKGKYVELRCDPISGHTALYWYRQSLGQGPEFLIYFQGTGAADDSGLPNDRFFAVRPEGSVSTLKIQRTERGDSAVYLCASSPADSYEQYFGPGTRLTVT.

V usage is TRBV6-1 and J usage is TRBJ2-3, with no clear D. The V end was cut by 7 bases, the J end by 0 bases, with 8 bases between. Germline V gives CDR1 MNHNS, CDR2 SASEGT. The CDR3 extends over 13 amino acids. CDR3: CASMVQSTDTQYF. CDR3 DNA: TGTGCCAGCATGGTACAGAGCACAGATACGCAGTATTTT.

The gene calls are TRBV7-8 and TRBJ2-1; 8 bases fit TRBD2. The germline gives CDR1 SGHVS, CDR2 FQNEAQ. V lost 5 bases, J lost 0 bases, and 6 bases stayed unmatched. This CDR3 is built from 16 residues. The chain's CDR3 is CASSTLAGSSYNEQFF. The DNA of the CDR3 is TGTGCCAGCAGCACATTAGCGGGGAGCTCCTACAATGAGCAGTTCTTC.

This rearrangement joins TRBV15 to TRBJ2-2; D gene uncertain. The V end was cut by 0 bases, the J end by 5 bases, with 10 bases between. This CDR3 comprises 15 residues. The germline CDR1 and CDR2 sequences are LNHNV and YYDKDF (reference sequence). CDR3 DNA: TGTGCCACCAGCAGAGATAAGGCGGTGACCGGGGAGCTGTTTTTT. Protein: CATSRDKAVTGELFF.

V gene TRBV5-5 combines with J gene TRBJ2-3; possibly TRBD1 for D (6 bases). Trimming stripped 3 bases from V and 2 bases from J, with 13 bases between. CDR1 and CDR2 from the germline V gene are SGHKS and YYEKEE (reference sequence). This CDR3 is built from 15 residues. The CDR3 DNA follows: TGTGCCAGCAGCTCCCTCCGGGACAACACAGATACGCAGTATTTT. Translation gives CASSSLRDNTDTQYF.

The V call is TRBV6-5, the J call TRBJ2-1, with a tentative D call TRBD2 (5 bases). Per germline, CDR1 MNHEY and CDR2 SVGAGI. V lost 6 bases and J lost 10, with 16 bases in between. This CDR3 is built from 13 residues. CDR3 nucleotide sequence: TGTGCCAGCAGCCTAATCTCGAGAGGGGAGCAGTTCTTC. Its protein product is CASSLISRGEQFF.

The V gene is TRBV9, the J gene TRBJ2-7; D is unresolved. The germline CDR1 and CDR2 sequences are SGDLS and YYNGEE. The CDR3 has 13 amino acids. Trimming removed 3 bases from V and 0 bases from J, with 7 bases in between. This CDR3 is CASSETPSYEQYF. CDR3 DNA sequence: TGTGCCAGCAGCGAGACACCCTCCTACGAGCAGTACTTC.

V usage is TRBV6-1 and J usage is TRBJ2-1; D is possibly TRBD2 (5 bases). The CDR3 runs to 13 residues. Germline V gives CDR1 MNHNS, CDR2 SASEGT. V was pared by 0 bases and J by 9 bases, with 9 bases between. The CDR3 DNA follows: TGTGCCAGCAGTGAAGCGCGTAGCGCTGAGCAGTTCTTC. Its translation: CASSEARSAEQFF.

The rearrangement links TRBV11-3 to TRBJ2-3, with 14 bases aligning to TRBD2. The CDR3 runs to 17 residues. CDR1 and CDR2 (germline): SGHNT, YENEEA. After removal of 6 bases from V and 1 base from J, the junction contained 6 bases not matched to a gene. CDR3 sequence: CASSRTSGGTRTDTQYF. In DNA form, the CDR3 reads TGTGCCAGCAGTCGGACTAGCGGGGGGACTCGCACAGATACGCAGTATTTT. Combining the CDR3 with reference TRBV11-3 and TRBJ2-3 gives the whole variable domain EAGVVQSPRYKIIEKKQPVAFWCNPISGHNTLYWYLQNLGQGPELLIRYENEEAVDDSQLPKDRFSAERLKGVDSTLKIQPAELGDSAVYLCASSRTSGGTRTDTQYFGPGTRLTVL.

This clone occurred once. This chain's CDR3 is CASNSGLDEQFF. CDR3 coding DNA: TGCGCCAGCAACAGCGGGTTGGATGAGCAGTTCTTC. V is TRBV10-2 and J is TRBJ2-1, with a weak D call TRBD2 (6 bases). V lost 7 bases to trimming and J lost 8 bases, with 12 bases between them. This CDR3 spans 12 amino acids. Germline values: CDR1 WSHSY, CDR2 SAAADI.

The V call is TRBV5-1, the J call TRBJ1-1, with 7 nucleotides matching TRBD1. Germline loops: CDR1 SGHRS, CDR2 YFSETQ. V lost 4 bases and J lost 1; bases outside the gene matches: 10. The CDR3 covers 16 residues. The CDR3 coding sequence is TGCGCCAGCAGCATAAAACAGGGGTCTCCGAACACTGAAGCTTTCTTT. It yields the protein CASSIKQGSPNTEAFF. Complete variable domain (other parts from reference TRBV5-1 and TRBJ1-1): KAGVTQTPRYLIKTRGQQVTLSCSPISGHRSVSWYQQTPGQGLQFLFEYFSETQRNKGNFPGRFSGRQFSNSRSEMNVSTLELGDSALYLCASSIKQGSPNTEAFFGQGTRLTVV.

The chain carries TRBV27 and TRBJ1-2, with D possibly being TRBD1 (5 bases). The germline gives CDR1 MNHEY, CDR2 SMNVEV (reference sequence). The V end lost 3 bases, the J end lost 5 bases, and 13 bases lay between the germline ends. The CDR3 is 14 residues long. The CDR3 spells CASSFLDSKYGYTF. CDR3 coding DNA: TGTGCCAGCAGTTTTCTAGACAGCAAATATGGCTACACCTTC.

This sequence joins TRBV5-4 and TRBJ2-5, with 15 bases aligning to TRBD2. V trimming: 5 bases; J trimming: 7 bases; junction bases outside the gene matches: 15. Germline CDR1 and CDR2: SGHNT and YYREEE (reference sequence). The CDR3 spans 18 residues. The CDR3 here is CASSSGTSGGTAVGTQYF. CDR3 coding DNA: TGTGCCAGCAGTTCGGGGACTAGCGGGGGGACCGCCGTGGGGACCCAGTACTTC.

The chain carries TRBV18 and TRBJ2-5; unclear D gene. Germline lookup yields CDR1 KGHSH and CDR2 LQKENI. The CDR3 is made up of 12 amino acids. With 6 bases removed from V and 5 bases from J, the gap between germline ends came to 10 bases. CDR3 protein: CASSLAVETQYF. The CDR3 DNA follows: TGTGCCAGCTCCTTGGCAGTGGAGACCCAGTACTTC.

The rearrangement joins TRBV9 to TRBJ1-1; TRBD1 might be the D (6 bases). This CDR3 comprises 15 residues. CDR1 is SGDLS and CDR2 is YYNGEE in the germline V gene. V was clipped by 2 bases and J by 2 bases, with 13 bases between them. CDR3 sequence reads: CASSVTGTLNTEAFF. CDR3 DNA sequence: TGTGCCAGCAGCGTTACCGGGACACTAAACACTGAAGCTTTCTTT.

J is TRBJ2-2 and V is TRBV6-6, with D uncertain. This CDR3 is built from 14 residues. Germline V gene sequence: CDR1 MNHNY, CDR2 SVGAGI (reference sequence). Trimming removed 4 bases from V and 3 bases from J, with 9 bases in between. The CDR3 nucleotides are TGTGCCAGCAGTTTCGACAAGGACACCGGGGAGCTGTTTTTT. Translating it yields CASSFDKDTGELFF.

The chain recombines TRBV13 with TRBJ1-1, with D hard to call. Germline assignment: CDR1 PRHDT and CDR2 FYEKMQ (reference sequence). V gave up 3 bases and J gave up 6 bases, with 11 bases separating them. CDR3 length: 13 amino acids. CDR3 loop: CASSFPVVAEAFF. DNA for the CDR3: TGTGCCAGCAGCTTCCCGGTGGTGGCTGAAGCTTTCTTT.

The V gene is TRBV7-6, the J gene TRBJ1-4; no reliable D call. The CDR3 covers 14 residues. Germline V gives CDR1 SGHVS, CDR2 FNYEAQ. V gave up 0 bases and J gave up 12 bases, with 14 bases separating them. The CDR3 nucleotides are TGTGCCAGCAGCTTAGCGGGCGGAGGAGGCGAACTGTTTTTT. Its protein product is CASSLAGGGGELFF. The full variable domain, with the rest looked up from reference TRBV7-6 and TRBJ1-4, is GAGVSQSPRYKVTKRGQDVALRCDPISGHVSLYWYRQALGQGPEFLTYFNYEAQQDKSGLPNDRFSAERPEGSISTLTIQRTEQRDSAMYRCASSLAGGGGELFFGSGTQLSVL.

The chain employs TRBV12-5 and TRBJ1-2, with 8 bases matching TRBD1. The CDR3 spans 13 residues. Germline loops: CDR1 LGHNT, CDR2 FRNRAP. Losses at the gene ends were 0 bases for V and 8 bases for J; bases not matched to a gene: 2. For the CDR3, the DNA is TGTGCTAGTGGTTTGGTGACAGGGGAGGGCTACACCTTC. Translated, it gives CASGLVTGEGYTF.

The rearrangement joins TRBV6-5 to TRBJ1-2, with 7 bases matching TRBD1. CDR1 and CDR2 from the germline V gene are MNHEY and SVGAGI. V shed 0 bases and J 6 bases; nucleotides not matched to a gene: 4. The CDR3 contains 14 residues. CDR3 nucleotides: TGTGCCAGCAGTTACTCACAGGGGAATAATGGCTACACCTTC. Translation: CASSYSQGNNGYTF.

The chain uses TRBV13 and TRBJ2-7; TRBD1 matches at 7 bases. The CDR3 is 14 residues long. The germline gives CDR1 PRHDT, CDR2 FYEKMQ (reference sequence). J lost 7 bases, V lost 5 bases, and 11 bases had no gene match. The CDR3 coding sequence is TGTGCCAGCAGCCCACAGGGGAATTCGCATGAGCAGTACTTC. Translating it yields CASSPQGNSHEQYF.

The chain joins TRBV4-1 to TRBJ2-5, with 9 bases fitting TRBD2. The CDR3 length is 16 residues. V dropped 1 base and J dropped 3; count of bases not matched to a gene: 6. Germline V lookup: CDR1 MGHRA, CDR2 YSYEKL. CDR3 DNA sequence: TGCGCCAGCAGCCAAGTAGCGGGGGTAACAGAAGAGACCCAGTACTTC. This encodes CASSQVAGVTEETQYF.

The rearrangement joins TRBV30 to TRBJ1-1; D remains unclear. Trimming pared 3 bases from V and 10 bases from J, leaving 18 bases between. Germline-derived CDR1 and CDR2 are GTSNPN and SVGIG (reference sequence). This CDR3 is 13 amino acids long. The CDR3 DNA follows: TGTGCCTGGAGGCCCTCCGGGGTTGAGGGAGCTTTCTTT. Its translation: CAWRPSGVEGAFF.

The chain uses TRBV6-5 and TRBJ1-1, with 9 bases aligning to TRBD1. Germline CDR1 MNHEY, CDR2 SVGAGI. This CDR3 region has 13 residues. V was pared by 8 bases and J by 4 bases, with 5 bases of the junction left unmatched. CDR3 protein: CASVQGAGTEAFF. For the CDR3, the DNA is TGTGCCAGCGTACAGGGGGCAGGCACTGAAGCTTTCTTT.

The rearrangement uses TRBV27 and TRBJ1-1; 9 nucleotides agree with TRBD1. The germline V gene encodes CDR1 MNHEY and CDR2 SMNVEV (reference sequence). This CDR3 is 14 amino acids long. V dropped 6 bases and J dropped 2; count of bases not matched to a gene: 4. CDR3 loop: CASSWGQGNTEAFF. The CDR3 nucleotides read TGTGCCAGCAGCTGGGGACAGGGAAACACTGAAGCTTTCTTT.

The chain is built from TRBV30 and TRBJ2-7, with D possibly matching TRBD2 (6 bases). The germline gives CDR1 GTSNPN, CDR2 SVGIG (reference sequence). The CDR3 covers 13 residues. Trimming stripped 3 bases from V and 6 bases from J, with 15 bases between. The CDR3 nucleotides read TGTGCCTGGAGCGGGAGAGAGTACGGCGAGCAGTACTTC. It translates to CAWSGREYGEQYF.